Many counts were recorded for the clone carrying this TCR beta chain. Antigen: not known. Treatment indicated: roughly 18 received Ad26.COV2.S at low or high dose, single or two shots; about 5 received placebo; per-sample allocation not given. After the first vaccine or placebo injection, samples were drawn on day 63. Boston supplied an adult donor aged 18-55 years. This record belongs to a study of Ad26.COV2.S vaccination and SARS-CoV-2 variants. Whole-study context: Donor allocation was to the COV1001 Ad26.COV2.S trial arm. Ad26.COV2.S shots went into the muscle once or twice, 56 days apart. Study-wide results and caveats: Non-spike TCR breadth did not differ much between vaccine and placebo recipients.

CDR1 is MGHDK and CDR2 is SYGVNS in the germline V gene. This CDR3 spans 16 amino acids. V shed 1 base and J shed 2 bases, with 12 bases lying between them. Data came from immunoSEQ multiplex PCR; TCRdb stores just in-frame clones and leaves some out. The sample carries about 480,000 clones, about 83% recorded once. The chain links TRBV25-1 to TRBJ2-1; D is unclear. The input for sequencing was peripheral blood, taken in a trial of Ad26.COV2.S vaccine versus placebo. This TCR was recovered from a person between 18 and 65 years old who received the Ad26.COV2.S COVID-19 vaccine or a placebo. The CDR3 reads CASSEFGQAPYNEQFF. In DNA, the CDR3 is TGTGCCAGCAGTGAATTCGGTCAGGCACCCTACAATGAGCAGTTCTTC.